Sequencing of this T cell receptor beta chain was carried out in a study of OX40 agonist ivuxolimab in advanced cancers. About the study: People in dose escalation had one of these cancers: hepatocellular carcinoma, melanoma, renal cell or head and neck cancer. Cohort: 82.7% men, mean age about 60, aged about 20 to 90. Three partial responders included one hepatocellular carcinoma patient and two cutaneous melanoma patients. Findings of the study overall: The study found among the lowest clonal expansion in partial responders at 0.1-3.0 mg/kg.

The trim removed 5 bases at V and 9 bases at J, leaving 11 bases unmatched. The CDR3 covers 17 residues. Per germline, CDR1 SGHNT and CDR2 YYREEE (reference sequence). The protocol was immunoSEQ multiplex PCR, while the TCRdb copy is restricted to in-frame clones and leaves out a portion. Of 77,000 or so clones detected, roughly nine tenths appear once; the ten largest clones hold more than 0.3%. Remarks on this clone: Its antigen is still unknown.

The source was CD4+ or CD8+ T cells sorted from blood, collected in a trial of the OX40 agonist ivuxolimab. The rearrangement links TRBV5-4 to TRBJ2-1; 16 nucleotides line up with TRBD2. This clonotype originated in an adult with an advanced solid tumor such as melanoma, head and neck, liver or kidney cancer. The CDR3 is CASSFPGLAGGPSEQFF. CDR3 coding DNA: TGTGCCAGCAGTTTTCCGGGACTAGCGGGGGGGCCGAGTGAGCAGTTCTTC.